What follows are 5 T cell receptor beta chains derived from one specimen sequenced in a study of PD-1 blockade in classical Hodgkin lymphoma. Assay used: immunoSEQ multiplex PCR; TCRdb lists only in-frame clones, some missing. The sample shows more than 85,000 clones, about 93% of them seen only once. With no exception, relapse followed autologous stem cell transplantation in all patients, and brentuximab vedotin exposure varied. The sequenced sample was peripheral blood mononuclear cells (PBMCs), obtained before the second cycle of nivolumab. The receptors stem from a human donor with classical Hodgkin lymphoma.

The chain recombines TRBV9 with TRBJ2-1; 8 bases align to TRBD1. Germline CDR1 is SGDLS and CDR2 is YYNGEE. The CDR3 contains 15 residues. V lost 3 bases and J lost 4; bases outside the gene matches: 6. CDR3 protein: CASSATGDNYNEQFF. In nucleotides, the CDR3 is TGTGCCAGCAGCGCGACAGGGGACAATTACAATGAGCAGTTCTTC.

The chain combines TRBV5-1 with TRBJ2-3; 9 nucleotides line up with TRBD1. The CDR3 contains 14 residues. J gave up 2 bases and V 4 bases, and 2 bases lay outside the gene matches. From germline, CDR1 is SGHRS and CDR2 YFSETQ. CDR3 in DNA: TGCGCCAGCAGCGGGACAGGGAACACAGATACGCAGTATTTT. It yields the protein CASSGTGNTDTQYF.

The rearrangement uses TRBV5-5 and TRBJ2-1, with D tentatively TRBD1 (6 bases). V gave up 6 bases and J gave up 2 bases, with 15 bases separating them. Germline CDR1 SGHKS, CDR2 YYEKEE (reference sequence). The CDR3 runs to 15 residues. The CDR3 region is CASNLLDRPYNEQFF. CDR3 DNA: TGTGCCAGCAACCTACTAGACAGGCCCTACAATGAGCAGTTCTTC.

The chain has TRBV28 and TRBJ1-4, with 9 bases matching TRBD1. The germline V gene encodes CDR1 MDHEN and CDR2 SYDVKM. This CDR3 comprises 16 residues. With V trimmed by 1 base and J by 8 bases, 8 bases remained unmatched. The CDR3 nucleotides read TGTGCCAGCAGTTTATCGGGGACAGGGCCCTTCGAAAAACTGTTTTTT. It specifies CASSLSGTGPFEKLFF.

The chain is built from TRBV28 and TRBJ2-3; D remains ambiguous. The CDR3 consists of 11 residues. Germline lookup yields CDR1 MDHEN and CDR2 SYDVKM. The V end was cut by 3 bases, the J end by 2 bases, with 0 bases between. CDR3 loop: CASSFTDTQYF. In nucleotides, the CDR3 is TGTGCCAGCAGTTTCACAGATACGCAGTATTTT.